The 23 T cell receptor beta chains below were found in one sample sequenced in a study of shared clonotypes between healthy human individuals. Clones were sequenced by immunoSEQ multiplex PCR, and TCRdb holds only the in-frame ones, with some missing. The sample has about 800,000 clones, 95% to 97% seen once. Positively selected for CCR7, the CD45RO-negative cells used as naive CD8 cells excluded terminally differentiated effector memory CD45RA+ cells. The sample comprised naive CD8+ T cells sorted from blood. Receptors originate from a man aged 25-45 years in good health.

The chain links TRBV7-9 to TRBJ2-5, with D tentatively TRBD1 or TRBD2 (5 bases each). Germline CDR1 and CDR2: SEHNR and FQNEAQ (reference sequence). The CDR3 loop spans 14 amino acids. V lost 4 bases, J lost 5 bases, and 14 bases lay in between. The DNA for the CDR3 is TGTGCCAGCAGCTGGAATGAGGGGACGGAGACCCAGTACTTC. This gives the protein CASSWNEGTETQYF.

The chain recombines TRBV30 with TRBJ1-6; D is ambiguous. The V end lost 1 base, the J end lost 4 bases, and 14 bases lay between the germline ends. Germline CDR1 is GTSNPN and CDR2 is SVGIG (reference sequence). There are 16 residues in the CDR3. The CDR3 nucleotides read TGTGCCTGGAGTGGCCCGTCACTTGGGTATAATTCACCCCTCCACTTT. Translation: CAWSGPSLGYNSPLHF.

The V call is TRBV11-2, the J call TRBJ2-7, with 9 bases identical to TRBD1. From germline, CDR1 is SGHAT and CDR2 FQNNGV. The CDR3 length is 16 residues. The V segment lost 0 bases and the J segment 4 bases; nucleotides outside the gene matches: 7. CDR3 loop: CASSLEAGTGRYEQYF. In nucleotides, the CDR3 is TGTGCCAGCAGCTTAGAAGCCGGGACAGGGAGGTACGAGCAGTACTTC.

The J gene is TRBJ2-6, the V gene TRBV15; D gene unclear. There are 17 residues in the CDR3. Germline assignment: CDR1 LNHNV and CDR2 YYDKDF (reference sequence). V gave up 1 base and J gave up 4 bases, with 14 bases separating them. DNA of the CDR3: TGTGCCACCAGCAGAGTGCAAAGGGTACCCGGGGCCAACGTCCTGACTTTC. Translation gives CATSRVQRVPGANVLTF.

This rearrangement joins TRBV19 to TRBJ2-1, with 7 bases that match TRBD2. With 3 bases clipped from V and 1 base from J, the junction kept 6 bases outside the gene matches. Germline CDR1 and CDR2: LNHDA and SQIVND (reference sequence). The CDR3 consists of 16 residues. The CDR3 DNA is TGTGCCAGTAGTATTGGTGGGGGAGGGTCCTACAATGAGCAGTTCTTC. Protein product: CASSIGGGGSYNEQFF.

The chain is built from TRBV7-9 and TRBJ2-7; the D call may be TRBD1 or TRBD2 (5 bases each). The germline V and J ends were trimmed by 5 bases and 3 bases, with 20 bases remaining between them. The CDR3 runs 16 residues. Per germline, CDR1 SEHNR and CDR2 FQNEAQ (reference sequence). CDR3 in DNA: TGTGCCAGCAGCACGACGGATTGGGACCACTACTACGAGCAGTACTTC. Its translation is CASSTTDWDHYYEQYF. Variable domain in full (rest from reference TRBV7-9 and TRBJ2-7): DTGVSQNPRHKITKRGQNVTFRCDPISEHNRLYWYRQTLGQGPEFLTYFQNEAQLEKSRLLSDRFSAERPKGSFSTLEIQRTEQGDSAMYLCASSTTDWDHYYEQYFGPGTRLTVT.

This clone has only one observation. The CDR3 is CASSQSMSHEQYF. CDR3 DNA sequence: TGTGCCAGCAGCCAATCTATGAGCCACGAGCAGTACTTC. This chain joins TRBV16 and TRBJ2-7; D call uncertain. Trimming stripped 0 bases from V and 5 bases from J, with 8 bases between. This CDR3 is 13 amino acids long. Germline V lookup: CDR1 KGHSY, CDR2 FQNENV.

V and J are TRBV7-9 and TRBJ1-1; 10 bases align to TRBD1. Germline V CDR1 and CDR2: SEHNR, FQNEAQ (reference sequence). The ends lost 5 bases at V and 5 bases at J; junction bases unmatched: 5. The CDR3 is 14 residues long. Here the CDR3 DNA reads TGTGCCAGCAGCCTGGGACAGGGGATGACTGAAGCTTTCTTT. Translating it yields CASSLGQGMTEAFF.

CDR3 protein: CASSSDRGLAGYNEQFF. In DNA form, the CDR3 reads TGTGCCAGCAGCTCTGACAGGGGACTAGCGGGATACAATGAGCAGTTCTTC. The chain combines TRBV7-9 with TRBJ2-1; 13 nucleotides match TRBD2. Germline CDR1 reads SEHNR; CDR2 reads FQNEAQ (reference sequence). CDR3 length equals 17 residues. Trimming removed 4 bases from V and 4 bases from J; junction bases left unmatched: 7. The whole variable domain, filled in from reference TRBV7-9 and TRBJ2-1, reads DTGVSQNPRHKITKRGQNVTFRCDPISEHNRLYWYRQTLGQGPEFLTYFQNEAQLEKSRLLSDRFSAERPKGSFSTLEIQRTEQGDSAMYLCASSSDRGLAGYNEQFFGPGTRLTVL.

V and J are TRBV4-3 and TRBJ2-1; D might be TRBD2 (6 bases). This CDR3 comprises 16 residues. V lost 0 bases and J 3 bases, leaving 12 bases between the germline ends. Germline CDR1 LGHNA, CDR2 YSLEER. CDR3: CASSQEYGGYYNEQFF. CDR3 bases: TGCGCCAGCAGCCAAGAGTACGGGGGTTACTACAATGAGCAGTTCTTC.

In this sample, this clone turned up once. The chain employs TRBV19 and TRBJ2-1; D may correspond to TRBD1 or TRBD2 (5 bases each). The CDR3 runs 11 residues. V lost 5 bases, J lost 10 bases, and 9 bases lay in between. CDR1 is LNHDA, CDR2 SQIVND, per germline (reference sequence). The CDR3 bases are TGTGCCAGTAGTGTGGGGACCGAGCAGTTCTTC. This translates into CASSVGTEQFF.

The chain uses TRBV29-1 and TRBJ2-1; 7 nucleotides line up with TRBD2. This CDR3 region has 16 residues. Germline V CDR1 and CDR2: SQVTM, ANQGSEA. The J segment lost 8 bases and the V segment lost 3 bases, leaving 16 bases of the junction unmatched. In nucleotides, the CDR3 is TGCAGCGTTGATTCTCAGCGGGAAGACGGATTCGATGAGCAGTTCTTC. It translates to CSVDSQREDGFDEQFF.

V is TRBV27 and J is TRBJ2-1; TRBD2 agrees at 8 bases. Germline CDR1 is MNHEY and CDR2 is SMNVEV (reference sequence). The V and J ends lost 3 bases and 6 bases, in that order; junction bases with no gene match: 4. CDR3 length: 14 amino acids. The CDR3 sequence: CASSFPGLGNEQFF. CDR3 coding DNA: TGTGCCAGCAGTTTTCCGGGACTAGGCAATGAGCAGTTCTTC.

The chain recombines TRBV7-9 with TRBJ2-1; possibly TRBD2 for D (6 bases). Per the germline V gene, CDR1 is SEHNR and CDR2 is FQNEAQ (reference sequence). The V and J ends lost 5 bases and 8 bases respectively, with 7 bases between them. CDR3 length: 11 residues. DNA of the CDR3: TGTGCCAGCAGCCGGGACTATGAGCAGTTCTTC. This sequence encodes CASSRDYEQFF.

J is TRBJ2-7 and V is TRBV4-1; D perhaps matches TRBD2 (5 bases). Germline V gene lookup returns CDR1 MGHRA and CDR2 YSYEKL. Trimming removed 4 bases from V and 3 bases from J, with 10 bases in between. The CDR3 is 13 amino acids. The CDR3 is CASSPEDGYEQYF. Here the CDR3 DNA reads TGCGCCAGCAGCCCGGAGGACGGCTACGAGCAGTACTTC.

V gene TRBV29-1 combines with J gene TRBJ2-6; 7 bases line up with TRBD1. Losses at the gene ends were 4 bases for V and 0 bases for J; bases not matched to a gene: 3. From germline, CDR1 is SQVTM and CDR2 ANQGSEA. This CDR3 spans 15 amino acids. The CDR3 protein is CSVGDRVSGANVLTF. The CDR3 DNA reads TGCAGCGTTGGCGACAGGGTCTCTGGGGCCAACGTCCTGACTTTC.

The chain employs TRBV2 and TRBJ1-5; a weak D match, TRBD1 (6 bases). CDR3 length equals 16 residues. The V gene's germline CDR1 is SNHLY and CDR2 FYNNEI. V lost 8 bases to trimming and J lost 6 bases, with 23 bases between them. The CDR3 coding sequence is TGTGCCAGCCGGATTGGGGGCCTTGAGATGGGTCAGCCCCAGCATTTT. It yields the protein CASRIGGLEMGQPQHF.

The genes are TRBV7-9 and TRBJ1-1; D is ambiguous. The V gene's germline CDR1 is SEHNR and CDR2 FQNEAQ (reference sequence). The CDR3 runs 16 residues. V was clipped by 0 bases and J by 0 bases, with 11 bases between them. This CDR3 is CASSLALGGLNTEAFF. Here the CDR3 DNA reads TGTGCCAGCAGCTTAGCTCTGGGCGGCCTGAACACTGAAGCTTTCTTT.

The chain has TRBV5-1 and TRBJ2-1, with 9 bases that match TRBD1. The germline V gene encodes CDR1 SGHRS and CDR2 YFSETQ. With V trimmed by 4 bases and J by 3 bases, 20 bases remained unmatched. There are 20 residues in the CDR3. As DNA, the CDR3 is TGCGCCAGCAGCGTGGGACAGGGCCGTAGCGGGCCTAGGGGCTACAATGAGCAGTTCTTC. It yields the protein CASSVGQGRSGPRGYNEQFF.

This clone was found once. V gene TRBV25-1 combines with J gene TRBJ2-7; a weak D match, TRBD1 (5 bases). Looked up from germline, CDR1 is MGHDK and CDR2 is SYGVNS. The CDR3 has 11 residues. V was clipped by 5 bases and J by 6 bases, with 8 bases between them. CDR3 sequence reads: CASSTGVEQYF. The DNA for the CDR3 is TGTGCCAGCAGTACAGGTGTCGAGCAGTACTTC.

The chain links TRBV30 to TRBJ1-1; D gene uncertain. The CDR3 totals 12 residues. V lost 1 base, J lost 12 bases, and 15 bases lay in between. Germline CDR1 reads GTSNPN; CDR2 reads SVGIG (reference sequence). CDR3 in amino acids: CAWSEDLATPFF. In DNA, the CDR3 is TGTGCCTGGAGTGAGGACTTAGCGACACCTTTCTTT.

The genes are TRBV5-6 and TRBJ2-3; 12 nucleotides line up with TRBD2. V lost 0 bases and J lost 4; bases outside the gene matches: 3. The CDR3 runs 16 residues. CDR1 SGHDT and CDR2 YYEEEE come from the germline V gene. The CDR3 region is CASSLGLAGAADTQYF. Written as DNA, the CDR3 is TGTGCCAGCAGCTTGGGACTAGCGGGAGCGGCAGATACGCAGTATTTT.

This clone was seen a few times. The CDR3 DNA reads TGCGCCAGCAGGGGGACAGGGGGCTCTCAGCCCCAGCATTTT. This sequence encodes CASRGTGGSQPQHF. V usage is TRBV10-2 and J usage is TRBJ1-5, with 12 bases identical to TRBD1. CDR1 WSHSY and CDR2 SAAADI come from the germline V gene. The junction had 3 bases not matched to a gene; V was cut back by 6 bases and J by 6 bases. The CDR3 runs 14 residues.